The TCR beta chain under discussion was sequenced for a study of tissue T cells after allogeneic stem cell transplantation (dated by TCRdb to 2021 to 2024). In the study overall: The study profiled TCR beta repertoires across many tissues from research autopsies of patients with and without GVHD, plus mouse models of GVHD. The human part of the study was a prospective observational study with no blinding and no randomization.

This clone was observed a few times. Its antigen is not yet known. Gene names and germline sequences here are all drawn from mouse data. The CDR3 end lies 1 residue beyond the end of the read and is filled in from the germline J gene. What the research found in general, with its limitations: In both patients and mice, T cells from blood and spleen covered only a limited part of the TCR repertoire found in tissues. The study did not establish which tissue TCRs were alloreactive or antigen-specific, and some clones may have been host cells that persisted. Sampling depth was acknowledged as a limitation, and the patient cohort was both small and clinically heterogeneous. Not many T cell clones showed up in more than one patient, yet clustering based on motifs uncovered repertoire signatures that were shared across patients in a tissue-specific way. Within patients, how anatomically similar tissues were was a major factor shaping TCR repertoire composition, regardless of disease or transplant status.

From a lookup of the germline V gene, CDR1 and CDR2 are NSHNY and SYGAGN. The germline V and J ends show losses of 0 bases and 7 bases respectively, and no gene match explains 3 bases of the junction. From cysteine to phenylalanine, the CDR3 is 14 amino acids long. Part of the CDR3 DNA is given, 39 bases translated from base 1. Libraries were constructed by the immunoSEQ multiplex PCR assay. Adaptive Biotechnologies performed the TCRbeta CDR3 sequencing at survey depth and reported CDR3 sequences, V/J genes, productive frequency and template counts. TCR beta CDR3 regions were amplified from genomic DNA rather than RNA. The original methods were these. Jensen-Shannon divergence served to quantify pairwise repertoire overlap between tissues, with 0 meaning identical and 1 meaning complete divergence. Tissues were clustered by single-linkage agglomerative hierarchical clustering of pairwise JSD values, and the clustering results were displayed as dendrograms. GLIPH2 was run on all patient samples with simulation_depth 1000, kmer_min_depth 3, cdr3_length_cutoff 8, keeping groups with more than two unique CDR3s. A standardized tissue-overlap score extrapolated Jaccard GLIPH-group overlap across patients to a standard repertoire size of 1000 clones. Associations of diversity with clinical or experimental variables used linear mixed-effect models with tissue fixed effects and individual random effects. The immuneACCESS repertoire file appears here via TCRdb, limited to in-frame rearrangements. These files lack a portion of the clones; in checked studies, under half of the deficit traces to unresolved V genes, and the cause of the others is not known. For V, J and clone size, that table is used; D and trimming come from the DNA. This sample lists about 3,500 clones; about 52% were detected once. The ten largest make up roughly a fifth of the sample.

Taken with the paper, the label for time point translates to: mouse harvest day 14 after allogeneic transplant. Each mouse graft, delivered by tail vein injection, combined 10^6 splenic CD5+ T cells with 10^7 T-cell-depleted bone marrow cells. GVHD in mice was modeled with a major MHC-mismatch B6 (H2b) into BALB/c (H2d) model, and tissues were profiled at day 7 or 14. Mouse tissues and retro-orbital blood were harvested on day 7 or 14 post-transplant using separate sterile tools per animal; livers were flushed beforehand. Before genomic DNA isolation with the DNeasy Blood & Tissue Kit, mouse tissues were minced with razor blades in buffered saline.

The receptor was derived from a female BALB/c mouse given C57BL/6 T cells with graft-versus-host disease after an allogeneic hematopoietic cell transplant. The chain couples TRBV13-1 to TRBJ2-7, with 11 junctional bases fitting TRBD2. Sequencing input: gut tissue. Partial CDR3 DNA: TGTGCCAGCAGTGATGTACTGGGGGGGCGGGAACAGTAC. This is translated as CASSDVLGGREQY. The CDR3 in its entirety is CASSDVLGGREQYF.